The rows below give T cell receptor beta chains drawn from one sample of a study of T cells and Merkel cell carcinoma outcomes. Profiled with immunoSEQ multiplex PCR; TCRdb holds only in-frame clones, not every one. Of roughly 3,500 clones listed, roughly 92% were seen once; the top ten hold roughly 1.9%. Sequencing input: tumor tissue from Merkel cell carcinoma. The source is a human donor with Merkel cell carcinoma. The CDR3 runs from the conserved cysteine through the conserved F or W. Each record gives: D gene, V gene, clone size, J gene, CDR3 DNA, CDR3 protein. D genes are given only for firm matches. Clone size is stated in some rows and not others, as once, few, many or a class when expanded.

D gene: -
V gene: TRBV29-1
clone size: -
J gene: TRBJ1-2
CDR3 DNA: TGCAGCGTTGACGGCAGGGTGAACGGCTACACCTTC
CDR3 protein: CSVDGRVNGYTF

D gene: -
V gene: TRBV6-5
clone size: -
J gene: TRBJ1-5
CDR3 DNA: TGTGCCAGCAGACCTTCAGGGGAGGGCGGGCCCCAGCATTTT
CDR3 protein: CASRPSGEGGPQHF

D gene: TRBD1
V gene: TRBV11-2
clone size: -
J gene: TRBJ1-5
CDR3 DNA: TGTGCCAGCAGCTCTACAGGGGGCGATCAGCCCCAGCATTTT
CDR3 protein: CASSSTGGDQPQHF

D gene: TRBD2
V gene: TRBV5-1
clone size: -
J gene: TRBJ2-7
CDR3 DNA: TGCGCCAGCAACGGGGGGGGCGAGCAGTACTTC
CDR3 protein: CASNGGGEQYF

D gene: -
V gene: TRBV15
clone size: -
J gene: TRBJ1-1
CDR3 DNA: TGTGCCACCAGCAGAGATCGGCGGGGAACTGAAGCTTTCTTT
CDR3 protein: CATSRDRRGTEAFF

D gene: -
V gene: TRBV27
clone size: once
J gene: TRBJ1-2
CDR3 DNA: TGTGCCAGCAGTCCCCTTGAGGGGCCTGGGGGCTACACCTTC
CDR3 protein: CASSPLEGPGGYTF

D gene: -
V gene: TRBV6-1
clone size: once
J gene: TRBJ2-3
CDR3 DNA: TGTGCCATCCTGGCTAGCACAGATACGCAGTATTTT
CDR3 protein: CAILASTDTQYF

D gene: -
V gene: TRBV29-1
clone size: -
J gene: TRBJ1-1
CDR3 DNA: TGCAGCGTCAGGGTATGGGCTGAAGCTTTCTTT
CDR3 protein: CSVRVWAEAFF

D gene: -
V gene: TRBV20-1
clone size: -
J gene: TRBJ1-5
CDR3 DNA: TGCAGTGCTAATTTCGGGATAGCGCATTTT
CDR3 protein: CSANFGIAHF

D gene: -
V gene: TRBV11-2
clone size: once
J gene: TRBJ2-1
CDR3 DNA: TGTGCCAGCAGCGGGGGGACTGTCGGGTTTTGGGGGTTTTACAATGAGCAGTTCTTC
CDR3 protein: CASSGGTVGFWGFYNEQFF

D gene: -
V gene: TRBV6-1
clone size: -
J gene: TRBJ2-6
CDR3 DNA: TGTGCCAGCAGTGAAGATTGGGGGACGGCGACTTTC
CDR3 protein: CASSEDWGTATF

D gene: -
V gene: TRBV5-5
clone size: -
J gene: TRBJ2-7
CDR3 DNA: TGTGCCAGCAGCTTGGTGGACGGGAGCTCCTACGAGCAGTACTTC
CDR3 protein: CASSLVDGSSYEQYF

D gene: TRBD2
V gene: TRBV28
clone size: -
J gene: TRBJ2-3
CDR3 DNA: TGTGCCAGCAGTTTCCTTAGCGGGACAGATACGCAGTATTTT
CDR3 protein: CASSFLSGTDTQYF

D gene: -
V gene: TRBV2
clone size: -
J gene: TRBJ1-1
CDR3 DNA: TGTGCCAGCAGTAGGGACCCGAACACTGAAGCTTTCTTT
CDR3 protein: CASSRDPNTEAFF

D gene: TRBD1
V gene: TRBV18
clone size: -
J gene: TRBJ1-5
CDR3 DNA: TGTGCCAGCTCACGGGACAGGCAGGCTCAGCCCCAGCATTTT
CDR3 protein: CASSRDRQAQPQHF

D gene: -
V gene: TRBV4-1
clone size: -
J gene: TRBJ1-1
CDR3 DNA: TGCGCCAGCAGCGGAAGGCGGGAGACCACTGAAGCTTTCTTT
CDR3 protein: CASSGRRETTEAFF